This is a list of T cell receptor beta chains from one sample in a study of T cells in narcolepsy. Only in-frame clones appear in the TCRdb table, and some are missing; sequencing was by immunoSEQ multiplex PCR. This sample has tens of thousands of clones; approximately 80% occur once, and the top ten carry 0.71%. What was sequenced was CD45RA- memory CD4+ T cells from PBMCs. The receptor set was obtained from a human donor with narcolepsy. Each CDR3 is given with its conserved first and last residue. A D gene is named only where the DNA matches it firmly. A row's size may be missing; if present it is once, few, many or a size class.

d_gene | len | v_gene | abundance | CDR3aa
NA | 14 | TRBV6-5 | NA | CASSGRSSYNEQFF
NA | 13 | TRBV11-3 | NA | CATTPIRGETQYF
TRBD1 | 15 | TRBV19 | NA | CASSIRDRGNYGYTF
NA | 13 | TRBV6-5 | NA | CASSYSDLYGYTF
TRBD1 | 14 | TRBV6-5 | NA | CASNNRGLGTEAFF
NA | 13 | TRBV7-2 | NA | CASSLAAEYGYTF
NA | 13 | TRBV6-4 | NA | CASIDSGANVLTF
NA | 14 | TRBV5-1 | NA | CASSFRTEGYEQYF
TRBD1 | 12 | TRBV11-3 | NA | CASSPQGGGYTF
TRBD1 | 14 | TRBV7-9 | once | CASSEGQAFYGYTF
TRBD2 | 16 | TRBV7-3 | NA | CASSSGLAGAIGELFF
TRBD1 | 14 | TRBV7-2 | NA | CASSLTGGRTEAFF
NA | 12 | TRBV19 | NA | CASSPGAYEQYF
TRBD1 | 16 | TRBV7-8 | NA | CASSPRGLGSYNEQFF
NA | 14 | TRBV4-2 | NA | CASSLDNPGNTIYF
NA | 13 | TRBV7-2 | NA | CASSLLPDSEAFF
NA | 12 | TRBV6-5 | once | CASSYNLGGYTF
NA | 13 | TRBV19 | NA | CASSPRVQETQYF
TRBD2 | 18 | TRBV11-3 | NA | CASSLVPLWTSVRYEQYF
NA | 17 | TRBV5-1 | NA | CASSSPPGPRQNTEAFF
NA | 13 | TRBV11-3 | NA | CALSRGSQETQYF
TRBD2 | 15 | TRBV9 | NA | CASSVAGGGYNEQFF
NA | 14 | TRBV7-2 | NA | CASRLGQLNTEAFF
TRBD1 | 16 | TRBV28 | NA | CASSHEQGALNYGYTF
NA | 13 | TRBV6-1 | NA | CASSHTWDYEQYF
NA | 12 | TRBV5-1 | NA | CASSLAGDGYTF
NA | 12 | TRBV7-2 | NA | CASSLSNQPQHF
NA | 14 | TRBV6-5 | NA | CASRAGTVYYGYTF
TRBD1 | 13 | TRBV7-9 | NA | CASGTGSPYEQYF